This is a list of T cell receptor beta chains from one sample in a study of OX40 agonist ivuxolimab in advanced cancers. Clones were read by immunoSEQ multiplex PCR, and TCRdb kept only the in-frame ones, dropping some. The table has approximately 70,000 clones, about 92% seen once; the top ten hold around 5.1%. This material consisted of CD4+ or CD8+ T cells sorted from blood, taken in a trial of the OX40 agonist ivuxolimab. The receptors were gathered from an adult with an advanced solid tumor such as melanoma, head and neck, liver or kidney cancer. Each CDR3 is given with its conserved first and last residue. The D gene is left open where the match is weak. The size entry is marked missing in some rows and otherwise reads once, few, many or a size class.

V,size,D,J,DNA,CDR3
TRBV7-2,.,TRBD2,TRBJ2-2,TGTGCCAGCAGCCTCAGCGGGAGAGTCGGGGAGCTGTTTTTT,CASSLSGRVGELFF
TRBV5-4,.,TRBD2,TRBJ2-5,TGTGCCAGCAGCTTGCGTCGGCTAGCGGGGTTCCAAGAGACCCAGTACTTC,CASSLRRLAGFQETQYF
TRBV7-9,once,.,TRBJ1-1,TGTGCCAGCAGCTTAGACAGATCCGGGGGCACTGAAGCTTTCTTT,CASSLDRSGGTEAFF
TRBV7-2,.,.,TRBJ1-4,TGTGCCAGCAGCCCTAGTGGCGGATCAGCAAAACTGTTTTTT,CASSPSGGSAKLFF
TRBV7-3,.,.,TRBJ2-1,TGTGCCAGCAGCCCCGCGGGCAATGAGCAGTTCTTC,CASSPAGNEQFF
TRBV4-3,.,.,TRBJ2-7,TGCGCCAGCAGCCAGATCAGGGGGGGAGTGAACGAGCAGTACTTC,CASSQIRGGVNEQYF
TRBV5-6,.,TRBD1,TRBJ1-5,TGTGCCAGCAGCCGAAGACAGGGGACTAGCAATCAGCCCCAGCATTTT,CASSRRQGTSNQPQHF
TRBV15,.,TRBD2,TRBJ2-3,TGTGCCACAGATAGCGGGAGGTACACAGATACGCAGTATTTT,CATDSGRYTDTQYF
TRBV27,.,TRBD1,TRBJ1-1,TGTGCCAGCAGCTCCGGGACAGGGGGCATGACTGAAGCTTTCTTT,CASSSGTGGMTEAFF
TRBV7-2,.,.,TRBJ1-5,TGTGCCAGCACCAACGAGCGCAATCAGCCCCAGCATTTT,CASTNERNQPQHF
TRBV20-1,once,.,TRBJ2-1,TGCAGTGCAGCCGTAGCCCAGCAGTTCTTC,CSAAVAQQFF
TRBV6-1,.,.,TRBJ2-7,TGTGCCAGCAGTAAAACAGGGCAAGAGCAGTACTTC,CASSKTGQEQYF
TRBV2,.,.,TRBJ1-2,TGTGCCAGCATGAGACAAAACTATGGCTACACCTTC,CASMRQNYGYTF
TRBV13,.,TRBD2,TRBJ2-7,TGTGCCAGCACCCGGTTAGCGGGCAGAGACGAGCAGTACTTC,CASTRLAGRDEQYF
TRBV7-8,.,.,TRBJ1-4,TGTGCCAGCAGCTTAGTAGTGGGCAGGGATGAAAAACTGTTTTTT,CASSLVVGRDEKLFF
TRBV4-3,.,.,TRBJ1-4,TGCGCCAGCAGCCAAGAGACAGGACAGACAAATGAAAAACTGTTTTTT,CASSQETGQTNEKLFF
TRBV28,.,.,TRBJ1-2,TGTGCCAGCAGTACGACAGGTCCGCCGGGAGGCTACACCTTC,CASSTTGPPGGYTF
TRBV9,.,TRBD2,TRBJ2-3,TGTGCCAGCAGCGTAGGAGTACTAGCGGGAGGAGATACGCAGTATTTT,CASSVGVLAGGDTQYF
TRBV11-2,.,TRBD2,TRBJ2-7,TGTGCCAGCAGCCCTACCGGGACTAGCGGGGGCGAGCAGTACTTC,CASSPTGTSGGEQYF
TRBV5-4,.,.,TRBJ2-7,TGTGCCAGCAGCTTCACAGGGTCGAGTCGCGAGCAGTACTTC,CASSFTGSSREQYF
TRBV11-3,few,.,TRBJ1-5,TGTGCCAGCAGCGTAAGCAGCAATCAGCCCCAGCATTTT,CASSVSSNQPQHF
TRBV6-1,few,TRBD2,TRBJ2-1,TGTGCCAGCTCACCTCGGGCTAGCGGAAACAATGAGCAGTTCTTC,CASSPRASGNNEQFF
TRBV5-1,.,.,TRBJ2-7,TGCGCCAGCAGCCGAGAGGCCTACGAGCAGTACTTC,CASSREAYEQYF
TRBV19,.,TRBD1,TRBJ2-2,TGTGCCAGTAGCCTACAGGGGGCGGCCACCGGGGAGCTGTTTTTT,CASSLQGAATGELFF
TRBV2,.,.,TRBJ2-7,TGTGCCAGCAGTTCAGGGGACGAGCAGTACTTC,CASSSGDEQYF
TRBV7-2,.,.,TRBJ1-1,TGTGCCAGCAGCTTAAATGCTCCAGGGACGAACACTGAAGCTTTCTTT,CASSLNAPGTNTEAFF
TRBV6-6,.,TRBD2,TRBJ2-2,TGTGCCAGCATAGGGACTAACCCCACCGGGGAGCTGTTTTTT,CASIGTNPTGELFF
TRBV5-1,.,.,TRBJ1-2,TGCGCCAGCAGCTTGGCACAGGACTATGGCTACACCTTC,CASSLAQDYGYTF
TRBV7-2,.,TRBD2,TRBJ2-2,TGTGCCAGCAGCCGAACTAGCGGGATGAACACCGGGGAGCTGTTTTTT,CASSRTSGMNTGELFF
TRBV5-4,.,.,TRBJ2-5,TGTGCCAGCAGCTCAGGGGGGTCAAGGGGCGAGACCCAGTACTTC,CASSSGGSRGETQYF
TRBV7-8,.,TRBD2,TRBJ2-7,TGTGCCAGCAGCTTAGACGCGGGAGCCTACGAGCAGTACTTC,CASSLDAGAYEQYF
TRBV6-1,once,.,TRBJ1-1,TGTGCCAGCGCAGGGTTTGGGGGTGAAGCTTTCTTT,CASAGFGGEAFF
TRBV10-3,.,TRBD1,TRBJ2-7,TGTGCCATCAGTGAGCCGGGACAGTCGTCGTTGCGGTACTTC,CAISEPGQSSLRYF
TRBV18,.,.,TRBJ1-2,TGTGCCAGCTCACCGGACGGGGGCTATGGCTACACCTTC,CASSPDGGYGYTF
TRBV11-2,.,TRBD2,TRBJ2-1,TGTGCCAGCAGCCGGACTAGCGGAGCCTACAATGAGCAGTTCTTC,CASSRTSGAYNEQFF
TRBV27,.,TRBD1,TRBJ2-7,TGTGCCAGCAGTTTATCAGGGACAGGGAACTCCTACGAGCAGTACTTC,CASSLSGTGNSYEQYF
TRBV30,once,.,TRBJ2-2,TGTGCCTGGAGTACCCGGGGGGAGCTGTTTTTT,CAWSTRGELFF
TRBV7-8,.,TRBD1,TRBJ2-7,TGTGCCAGCAGCTTACAGTGGGACAGGGGGCCCGAGCAGTACTTC,CASSLQWDRGPEQYF
TRBV6-5,.,.,TRBJ1-5,TGTGCCAGCAGTTACTCCGACGGTCCCCAGCATTTT,CASSYSDGPQHF